This TCR beta chain emerged from a study of PD-1 blockade in mismatch repair-deficient tumors (dated by TCRdb to about 2017). As for the study more broadly: The trial enrolled some 82 consecutive patients with roughly 11 mismatch repair-deficient cancer types between 2013 and 2016, all previously treated and progressing. Deep sequencing of TCR CDR3 regions was used to track tumor-associated T cell clones in peripheral blood of patients responding to PD-1 blockade. Broad study findings and their caveats: Clones residing in the tumor, which were often undetectable in blood before treatment, expanded quickly after pembrolizumab and then contracted, generally before radiologic responses. Of roughly 7 peptides, three triggered clonal expansion, producing 142 unique blood TCRs, of which roughly 7 were also present in tumor, and every positive peptide came from a frameshift mutation.

Receptors were amplified or captured by the immunoSEQ multiplex PCR assay. As for how the authors treated the data: A clone was defined as neoantigen-specific if the clone expanded significantly to the relevant peptide but showed no significant expansion to any other peptide tested. TCRdb holds this immuneACCESS table with in-frame rearrangements only. Some clones are missing; in checked studies, unresolved V genes explain under half, and the rest has no known cause. Clonal size and the V and J genes are those of that table, whereas D and trimming came from the DNA. The sample table contains approximately 10,000 clones; only one count was recorded for more than 85% of them. The top ten constitute 14% to 15% of the sample. For this clone: This receptor's antigen is unknown. No qualities accompany the bases; no much larger clone lies one base away.

The time point label here, explained by the study, means: roughly ten-day in vitro stimulation with candidate mutation-associated neoantigen peptide 1. Mismatch repair deficiency was established in every enrolled patient by polymerase chain reaction or immunohistochemistry. TCR sequencing was performed for three patients who responded to pembrolizumab therapy. Each of fewer than 10 ELISpot-reactive candidate neoantigen peptides was used in a roughly ten-day in vitro stimulation prior to TCR sequencing. A control culture with no peptide was handled in the same way and served as the baseline for calculating clone fold changes. In the phase II trial, pembrolizumab PD-1 blockade was tested prospectively in advanced mismatch repair-deficient cancers, no matter which tissue of origin the cancers came from. This clonotype originated in an adult with mismatch repair-deficient cancer. This material consisted of cells cultured in vitro, taken from a patient treated with pembrolizumab.

Read as DNA, the sequence is TGTGCCAGCAGTTTAATCGGAAACACTGAAGCTTTCTTT. Translated, this gives CASSLIGNTEAFF. The rearranged chain carries TRBV27 and TRBJ1-1; the D gene is unclear. The CDR3 starts with the cysteine, ends with the phenylalanine, and has 13 residues. The entry retains the CDR3 DNA only, 39 bases that are in frame from base 1. V is clipped by 2 bases and J by 2 bases, and the sequence between their germline boundaries is 6 bases long. The germline V gene (reference sequence) supplies CDR1 MNHEY and CDR2 SMNVEV.